This entry is about one TCR beta chain. No antigen is known for it. This specimen belongs to a study of CD8+ T cells in alopecia areata. Study-level findings and limits: Mice gave a clearer picture of TCR sharing than patients did, possibly for HLA-related reasons. More clonal than normal scalp was lesional scalp, particularly alopecia totalis/universalis.

RNA extraction and reverse transcription yielded cDNA as sequencing template. The repertoire was sequenced with immunoSEQ multiplex PCR; TCRdb's copy has only in-frame clones and lacks some. Among about 250,000 clones listed, about 68% were seen once. The CDR3 has 14 amino acids. CDR1 is SGHRS and CDR2 is YFSETQ in the germline V gene. V lost 8 bases and J 2 bases, leaving 13 bases between the germline ends. This sequence was found in a human donor with alopecia areata. The sample in question was CD4+ T cells sorted from blood, obtained at week 0. The chain recombines TRBV5-1 with TRBJ2-2; D possibly corresponds to TRBD1 (5 bases). The CDR3 bases are TGCGCCAGTACCGGTGGGGCAAACACCGGGGAGCTGTTTTTT. Translation: CASTGGANTGELFF.